Following are 7 T cell receptor beta chains from one sample sequenced in a study of shared T cell receptors in the human thymus. Measured with immunoSEQ multiplex PCR; TCRdb has only the in-frame clones, and not every one. The sample shows about 380,000 clones, more than 85% of them seen only once. The specimen sequenced was thymocytes. These receptor sequences come from a human donor.

The gene calls are TRBV20-1 and TRBJ2-7, with a tentative D call TRBD2 (6 bases). In germline, CDR1 is DFQATT, CDR2 SNEGSKA (reference sequence). V was trimmed by 6 bases and J by 12 bases, leaving 18 bases between them. This CDR3 comprises 11 residues. CDR3 coding DNA: TGCAGTGCCTACTCCCAGGGAGGACCGTACTTC. Translation gives CSAYSQGGPYF.

The V call is TRBV18, the J call TRBJ1-2; D possibly corresponds to TRBD1 (5 bases). The CDR3 is made up of 16 amino acids. V was clipped by 4 bases and J by 2 bases, with 17 bases between them. Germline CDR1 reads KGHSH; CDR2 reads LQKENI. The CDR3, as DNA: TGTGCCAGCTCACTCGACTGGGACCAAGGCAACTATGGCTACACCTTC. It encodes CASSLDWDQGNYGYTF.

The chain recombines TRBV30 with TRBJ1-3; 7 bases map to TRBD1. The V segment lost 4 bases and the J segment 0 bases; nucleotides outside the gene matches: 6. CDR1 GTSNPN and CDR2 SVGIG come from the germline V gene (reference sequence). This CDR3 is 15 amino acids long. Here the CDR3 reads CAWTGQLSSGNTIYF. The CDR3 coding sequence is TGTGCCTGGACGGGACAGCTGAGCTCTGGAAACACCATATATTTT.

J is TRBJ2-4 and V is TRBV27, with TRBD1 as a possible D gene (6 bases). This CDR3 comprises 12 residues. Trimming left V 5 bases short and J 6 bases short, with 8 bases between. Germline CDR1 is MNHEY and CDR2 is SMNVEV (reference sequence). The CDR3 DNA is TGTGCCAGCAGTCTGGACAGAAACATTCAGTACTTC. It yields the protein CASSLDRNIQYF.

The CDR3 here is CASSVAGTSTGELFF. The CDR3 nucleotides are TGTGCCAGCAGCGTAGCCGGGACTAGCACCGGGGAGCTGTTTTTT. This rearrangement joins TRBV9 to TRBJ2-2; TRBD2 matches 8 bases. The junction had 2 bases not matched to a gene; V was cut back by 0 bases and J by 4 bases. This CDR3 has 15 amino acids. Germline CDR1 SGDLS, CDR2 YYNGEE.

The chain recombines TRBV29-1 with TRBJ1-3, with D unresolved. CDR3 length equals 13 residues. Germline V lookup: CDR1 SQVTM, CDR2 ANQGSEA. CDR3 sequence (DNA): TGCTGCTATTCGGCTCTATACGGAAACACCATATATTTT. Translation gives CCYSALYGNTIYF.

V and J are TRBV6-5 and TRBJ2-3; D ambiguous. Germline V gives CDR1 MNHEY, CDR2 SVGAGI. The CDR3 runs 11 residues. V was pared by 6 bases and J by 5 bases, with 6 bases between. CDR3 protein: CASRTGDTQYF. The CDR3 DNA is TGTGCCAGCAGAACGGGAGATACGCAGTATTTT.